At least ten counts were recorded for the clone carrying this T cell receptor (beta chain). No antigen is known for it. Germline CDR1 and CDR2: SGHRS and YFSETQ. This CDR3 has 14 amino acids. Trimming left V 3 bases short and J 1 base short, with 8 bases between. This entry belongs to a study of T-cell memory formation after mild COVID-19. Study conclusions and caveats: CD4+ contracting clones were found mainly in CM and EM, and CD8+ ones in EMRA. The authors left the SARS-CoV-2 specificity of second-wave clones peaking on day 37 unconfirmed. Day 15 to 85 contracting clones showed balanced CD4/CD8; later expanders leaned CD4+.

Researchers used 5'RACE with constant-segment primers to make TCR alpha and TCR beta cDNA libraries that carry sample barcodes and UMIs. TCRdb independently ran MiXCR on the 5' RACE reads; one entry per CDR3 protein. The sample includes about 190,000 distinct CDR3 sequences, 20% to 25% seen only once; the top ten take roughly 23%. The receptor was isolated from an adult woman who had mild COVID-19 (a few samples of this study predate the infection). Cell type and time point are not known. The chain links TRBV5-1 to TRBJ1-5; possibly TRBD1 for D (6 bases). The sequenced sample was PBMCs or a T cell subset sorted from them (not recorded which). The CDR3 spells CASSSGQSNQPQHF. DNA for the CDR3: TGCGCCAGCAGCTCAGGACAGAGCAATCAGCCCCAGCATTTT.